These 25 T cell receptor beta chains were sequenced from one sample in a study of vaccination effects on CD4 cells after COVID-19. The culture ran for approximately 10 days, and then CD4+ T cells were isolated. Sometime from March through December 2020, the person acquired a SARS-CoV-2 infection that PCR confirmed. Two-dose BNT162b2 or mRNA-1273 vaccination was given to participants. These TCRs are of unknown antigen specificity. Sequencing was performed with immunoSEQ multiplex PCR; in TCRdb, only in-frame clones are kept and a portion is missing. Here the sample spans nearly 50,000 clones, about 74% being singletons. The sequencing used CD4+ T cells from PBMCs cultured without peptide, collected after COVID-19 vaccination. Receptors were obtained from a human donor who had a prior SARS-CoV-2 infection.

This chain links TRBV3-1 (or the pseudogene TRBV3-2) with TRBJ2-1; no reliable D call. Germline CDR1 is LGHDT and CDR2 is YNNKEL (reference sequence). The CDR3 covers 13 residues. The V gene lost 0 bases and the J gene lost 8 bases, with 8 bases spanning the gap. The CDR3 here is CASSQEWVDEQFF. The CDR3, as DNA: TGTGCCAGCAGCCAAGAGTGGGTCGATGAGCAGTTCTTC.

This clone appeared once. This CDR3 is CASSVSGRITDTQYF. The CDR3 DNA is TGCGCCAGCAGCGTAAGCGGGAGGATCACAGATACGCAGTATTTT. The chain has TRBV5-1 and TRBJ2-3, with 9 bases identical to TRBD2. The germline V gene encodes CDR1 SGHRS and CDR2 YFSETQ. This CDR3 is built from 15 residues. The junction had 5 bases not matched to a gene; V was cut back by 4 bases and J by 2 bases.

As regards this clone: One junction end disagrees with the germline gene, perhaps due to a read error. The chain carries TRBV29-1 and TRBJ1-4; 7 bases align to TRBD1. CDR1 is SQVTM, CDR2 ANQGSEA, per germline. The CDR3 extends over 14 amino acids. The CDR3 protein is CSVEARGGGEKLFF. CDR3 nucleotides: TGCAGCGTCGAAGCCAGGGGGGGAGGCGAAAAACTGTTTTTT.

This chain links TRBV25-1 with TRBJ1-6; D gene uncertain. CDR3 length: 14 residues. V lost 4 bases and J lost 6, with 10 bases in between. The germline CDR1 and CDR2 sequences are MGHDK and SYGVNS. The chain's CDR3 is CASSVQSLNSPLHF. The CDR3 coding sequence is TGTGCCAGCAGTGTTCAATCCCTTAATTCACCCCTCCACTTT.

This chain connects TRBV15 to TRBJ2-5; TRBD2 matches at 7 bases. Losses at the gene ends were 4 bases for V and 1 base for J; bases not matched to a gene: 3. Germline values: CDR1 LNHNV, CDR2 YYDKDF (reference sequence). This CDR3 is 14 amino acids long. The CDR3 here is CATSIRTSQETQYF. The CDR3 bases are TGTGCCACCAGCATACGGACTAGCCAAGAGACCCAGTACTTC.

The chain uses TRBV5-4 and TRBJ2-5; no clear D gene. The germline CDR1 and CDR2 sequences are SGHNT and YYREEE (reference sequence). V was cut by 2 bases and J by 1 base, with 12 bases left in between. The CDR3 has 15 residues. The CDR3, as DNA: TGTGCCAGCAGCTTCCCAAATCACCTCCAAGAGACCCAGTACTTC. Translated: CASSFPNHLQETQYF.

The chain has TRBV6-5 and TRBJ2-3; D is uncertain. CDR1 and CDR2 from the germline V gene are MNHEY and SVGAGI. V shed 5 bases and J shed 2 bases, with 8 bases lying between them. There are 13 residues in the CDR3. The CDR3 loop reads CASSHGDTDTQYF. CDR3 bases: TGTGCCAGCAGTCATGGAGACACAGATACGCAGTATTTT.

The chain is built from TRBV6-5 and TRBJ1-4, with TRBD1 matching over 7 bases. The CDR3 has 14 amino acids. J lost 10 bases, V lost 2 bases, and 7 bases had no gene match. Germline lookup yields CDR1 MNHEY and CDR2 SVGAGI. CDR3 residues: CASSYTGTESKLFF. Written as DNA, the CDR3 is TGTGCCAGCAGTTACACGGGGACAGAGTCAAAACTGTTTTTT.

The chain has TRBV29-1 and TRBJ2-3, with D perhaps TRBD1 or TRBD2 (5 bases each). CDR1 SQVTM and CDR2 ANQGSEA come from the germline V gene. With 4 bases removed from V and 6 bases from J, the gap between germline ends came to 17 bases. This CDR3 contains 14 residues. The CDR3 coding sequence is TGCAGCGTTGTCTTCCGGGGCAAGTATGATACGCAGTATTTT. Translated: CSVVFRGKYDTQYF.

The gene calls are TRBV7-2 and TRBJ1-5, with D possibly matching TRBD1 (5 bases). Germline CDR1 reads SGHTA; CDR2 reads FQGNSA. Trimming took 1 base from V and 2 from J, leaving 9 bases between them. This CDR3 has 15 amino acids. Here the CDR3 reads CASSLGGEGNQPQHF. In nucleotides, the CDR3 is TGTGCCAGCAGCTTAGGAGGGGAGGGCAATCAGCCCCAGCATTTT. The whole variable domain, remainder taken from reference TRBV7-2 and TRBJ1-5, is GAGVSQSPSNKVTEKGKDVELRCDPISGHTALYWYRQSLGQGLEFLIYFQGNSAPDKSGLPSDRFSAERTGGSVSTLTIQRTQQEDSAVYLCASSLGGEGNQPQHFGDGTRLSIL.

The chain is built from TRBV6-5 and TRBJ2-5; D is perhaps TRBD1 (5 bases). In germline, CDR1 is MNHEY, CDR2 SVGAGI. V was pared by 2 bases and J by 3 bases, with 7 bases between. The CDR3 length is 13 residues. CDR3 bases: TGTGCCAGCAGTTACGGCAGGGAAGAGACCCAGTACTTC. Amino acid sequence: CASSYGREETQYF.

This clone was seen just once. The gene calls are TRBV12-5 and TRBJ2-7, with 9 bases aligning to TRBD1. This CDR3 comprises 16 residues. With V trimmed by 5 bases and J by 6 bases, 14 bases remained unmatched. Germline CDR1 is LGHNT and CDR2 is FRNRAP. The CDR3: CASGQLRDRVAGEQYF. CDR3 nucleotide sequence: TGTGCTAGTGGTCAGCTCCGGGACAGGGTGGCGGGCGAGCAGTACTTC.

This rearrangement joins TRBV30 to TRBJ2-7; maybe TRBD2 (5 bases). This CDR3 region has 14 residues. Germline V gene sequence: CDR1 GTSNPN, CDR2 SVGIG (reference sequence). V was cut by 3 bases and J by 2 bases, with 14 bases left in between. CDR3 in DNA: TGTGCCTGGAGAAAGGAGGAGGATACCTACGAGCAGTACTTC. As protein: CAWRKEEDTYEQYF.

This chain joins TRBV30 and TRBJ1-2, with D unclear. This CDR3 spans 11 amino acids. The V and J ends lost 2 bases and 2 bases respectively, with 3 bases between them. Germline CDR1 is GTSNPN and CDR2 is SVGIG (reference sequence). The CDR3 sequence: CAWSPNYGYTF. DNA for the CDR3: TGTGCCTGGAGTCCAAACTATGGCTACACCTTC.

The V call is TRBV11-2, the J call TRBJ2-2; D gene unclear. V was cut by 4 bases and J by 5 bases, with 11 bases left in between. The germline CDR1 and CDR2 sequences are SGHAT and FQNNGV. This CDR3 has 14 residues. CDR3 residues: CASSSYIATGELFF. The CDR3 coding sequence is TGTGCCAGCAGCTCTTATATAGCAACCGGGGAGCTGTTTTTT.

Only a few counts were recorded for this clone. This chain's CDR3 is CASSQEAVPGIAQYF. The CDR3 DNA sequence: TGTGCCAGCAGCCAAGAAGCGGTACCAGGGATAGCACAGTACTTC. This chain joins TRBV3-1 (or the pseudogene TRBV3-2) and TRBJ2-5, with D tentatively TRBD1 or TRBD2 (5 bases each). The CDR3 has 15 residues. Germline V lookup: CDR1 LGHDT, CDR2 YNNKEL (reference sequence). The V end lost 0 bases, the J end lost 11 bases, and 19 bases lay between the germline ends.

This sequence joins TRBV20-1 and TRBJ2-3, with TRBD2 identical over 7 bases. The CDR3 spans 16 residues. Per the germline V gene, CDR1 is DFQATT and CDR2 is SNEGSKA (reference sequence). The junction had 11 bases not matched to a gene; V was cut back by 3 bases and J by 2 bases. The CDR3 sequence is CSASGRASGYTDTQYF. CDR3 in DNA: TGCAGTGCTAGTGGGCGCGCTAGCGGTTACACAGATACGCAGTATTTT.

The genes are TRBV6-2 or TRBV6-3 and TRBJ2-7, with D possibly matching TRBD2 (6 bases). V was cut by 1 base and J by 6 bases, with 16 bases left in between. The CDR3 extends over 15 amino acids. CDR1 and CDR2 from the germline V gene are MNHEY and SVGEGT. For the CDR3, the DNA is TGTGCCAGCAGTTACTATCCGGGAGCTCGCCCCGAGCAGTACTTC. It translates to CASSYYPGARPEQYF.

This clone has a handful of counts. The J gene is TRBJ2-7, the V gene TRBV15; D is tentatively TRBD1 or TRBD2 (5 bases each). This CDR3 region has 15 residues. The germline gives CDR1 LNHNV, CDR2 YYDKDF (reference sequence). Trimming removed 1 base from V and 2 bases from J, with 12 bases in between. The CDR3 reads CATSRGGTQAYEQYF. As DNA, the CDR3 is TGTGCCACCAGCAGAGGGGGGACGCAGGCCTACGAGCAGTACTTC.

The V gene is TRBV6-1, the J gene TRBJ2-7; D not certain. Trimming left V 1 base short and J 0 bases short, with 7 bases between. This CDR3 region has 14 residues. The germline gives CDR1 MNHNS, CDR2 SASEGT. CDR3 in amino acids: CASSEVPSSYEQYF. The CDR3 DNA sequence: TGTGCCAGCAGTGAAGTTCCTAGCTCCTACGAGCAGTACTTC.

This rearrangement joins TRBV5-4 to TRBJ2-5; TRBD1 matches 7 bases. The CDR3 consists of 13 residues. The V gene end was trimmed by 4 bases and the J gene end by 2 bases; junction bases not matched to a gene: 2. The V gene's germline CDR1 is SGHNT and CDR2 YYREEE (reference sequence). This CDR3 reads CASSPQGQETQYF. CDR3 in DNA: TGTGCCAGCAGCCCACAGGGGCAAGAGACCCAGTACTTC.

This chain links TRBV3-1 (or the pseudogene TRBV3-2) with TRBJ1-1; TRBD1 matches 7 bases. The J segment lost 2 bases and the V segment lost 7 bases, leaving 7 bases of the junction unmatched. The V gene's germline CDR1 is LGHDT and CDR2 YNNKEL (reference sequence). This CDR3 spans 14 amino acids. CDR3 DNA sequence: TGTGCCAGCATGAGCAGACAGGGTAACACTGAAGCTTTCTTT. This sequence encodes CASMSRQGNTEAFF.

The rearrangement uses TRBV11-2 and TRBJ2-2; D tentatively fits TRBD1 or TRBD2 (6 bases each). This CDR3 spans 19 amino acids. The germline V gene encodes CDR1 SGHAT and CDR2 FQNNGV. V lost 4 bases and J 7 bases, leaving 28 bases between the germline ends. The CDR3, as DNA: TGTGCCAGCAGCTCAGCGAGGGGTCGGGGGCGATCAGCTGGCGGGGAGCTGTTTTTT. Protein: CASSSARGRGRSAGGELFF.

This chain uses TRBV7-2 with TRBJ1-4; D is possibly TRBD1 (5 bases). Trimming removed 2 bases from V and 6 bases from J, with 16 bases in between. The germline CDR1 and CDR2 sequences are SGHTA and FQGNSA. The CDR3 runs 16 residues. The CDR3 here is CASSLNTPGTDEKLFF. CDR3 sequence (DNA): TGTGCCAGCAGCTTAAACACCCCCGGGACGGATGAAAAACTGTTTTTT.

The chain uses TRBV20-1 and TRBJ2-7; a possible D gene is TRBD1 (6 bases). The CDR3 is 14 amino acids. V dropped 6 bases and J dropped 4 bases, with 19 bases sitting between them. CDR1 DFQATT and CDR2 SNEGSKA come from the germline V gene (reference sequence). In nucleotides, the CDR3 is TGCAGTGCCAGTGGTACAGGGATAGGATACGAGCAGTACTTC. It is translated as CSASGTGIGYEQYF.